The source of this T cell receptor (beta chain) is a study of T cell changes during pregnancy in multiple sclerosis. In germline, CDR1 is KGHSH, CDR2 LQKENI. With 3 bases clipped from V and 5 bases from J, the junction kept 7 bases outside the gene matches. The CDR3 extends over 18 amino acids. Sequenced by immunoSEQ multiplex PCR; TCRdb stores in-frame clones only, minus some. The sample consists of 40,000 or so clones, 91% of them appearing once. Material: CD4+ T cells from peripheral blood mononuclear cells, obtained in the third trimester of pregnancy. This receptor was identified in a female donor in good health, enrolled as a control in a pregnancy study. The genes are TRBV18 and TRBJ2-1; 16 bases match TRBD2. The CDR3 spells CASSPLGTSGGDHNEQFF. The CDR3 DNA reads as TGTGCCAGCTCACCCCTCGGGACTAGCGGGGGGGACCACAATGAGCAGTTCTTC. The full variable domain, with the rest looked up from reference TRBV18 and TRBJ2-1, is NAGVMQNPRHLVRRRGQEARLRCSPMKGHSHVYWYRQLPEEGLKFMVYLQKENIIDESGMPKERFSAEFPKEGPSILRIQQVVRGDSAAYFCASSPLGTSGGDHNEQFFGPGTRLTVL.